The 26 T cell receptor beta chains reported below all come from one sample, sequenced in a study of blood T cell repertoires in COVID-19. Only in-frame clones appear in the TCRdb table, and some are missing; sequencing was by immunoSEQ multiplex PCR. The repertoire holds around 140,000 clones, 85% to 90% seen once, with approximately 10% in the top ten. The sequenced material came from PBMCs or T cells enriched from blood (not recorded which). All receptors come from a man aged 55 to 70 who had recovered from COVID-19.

CDR3 sequence reads: CAWSLLGQPNQPQHF. In nucleotides, the CDR3 is TGTGCCTGGAGCTTACTGGGACAACCGAATCAGCCCCAGCATTTT. The J gene is TRBJ1-5, the V gene TRBV30, with D tentatively TRBD1 (6 bases). Trimming took off 3 bases at V and 4 bases at J, with 16 bases between the two ends. The CDR3 runs 15 residues. In germline, CDR1 is GTSNPN, CDR2 SVGIG (reference sequence).

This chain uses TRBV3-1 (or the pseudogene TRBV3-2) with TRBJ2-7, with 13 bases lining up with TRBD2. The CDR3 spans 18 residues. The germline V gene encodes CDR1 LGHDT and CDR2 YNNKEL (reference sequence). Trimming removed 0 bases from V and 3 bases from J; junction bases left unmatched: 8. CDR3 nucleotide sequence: TGTGCCAGCAGCCAAGAGGGGGGTGGGACTAGCGGGATCTACGAGCAGTACTTC. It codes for CASSQEGGGTSGIYEQYF.

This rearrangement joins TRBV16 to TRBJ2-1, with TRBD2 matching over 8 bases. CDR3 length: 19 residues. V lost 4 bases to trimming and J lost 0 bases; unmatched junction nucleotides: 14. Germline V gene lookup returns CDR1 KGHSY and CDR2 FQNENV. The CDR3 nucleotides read TGTGCCAGCAGCCCTCGGAGTAGAGCGGGAGTCACCTCCTACAATGAGCAGTTCTTC. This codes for CASSPRSRAGVTSYNEQFF.

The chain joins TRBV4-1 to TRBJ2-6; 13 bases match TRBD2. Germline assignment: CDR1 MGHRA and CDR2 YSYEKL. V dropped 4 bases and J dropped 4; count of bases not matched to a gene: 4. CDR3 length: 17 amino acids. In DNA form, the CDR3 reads TGCGCCAGCAGCCCACTAGCGGGAGGGGTCGGGGCCAACGTCCTGACTTTC. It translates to CASSPLAGGVGANVLTF.

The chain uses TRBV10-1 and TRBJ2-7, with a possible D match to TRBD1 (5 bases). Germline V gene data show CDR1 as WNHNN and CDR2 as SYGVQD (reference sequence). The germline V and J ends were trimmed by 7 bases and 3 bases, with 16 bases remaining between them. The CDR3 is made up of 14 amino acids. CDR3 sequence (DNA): TGCGCCAGCACCACCAAGGACAATTACTACGAGCAGTACTTC. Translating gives CASTTKDNYYEQYF.

CDR3 residues: CASSRRDSNTEAFF. CDR3 nucleotides: TGTGCCAGCAGCCGCCGGGACAGTAACACTGAAGCTTTCTTT. The chain couples TRBV7-8 to TRBJ1-1, with 7 bases that match TRBD1. V lost 5 bases and J lost 2; bases outside the gene matches: 5. From germline, CDR1 is SGHVS and CDR2 FQNEAQ. The length of the CDR3 is 14 residues. Complete variable domain (other parts from reference TRBV7-8 and TRBJ1-1): GAGVSQSPRYKVAKRGQDVALRCDPISGHVSLFWYQQALGQGPEFLTYFQNEAQLDKSGLPSDRFFAERPEGSVSTLKIQRTQQEDSAVYLCASSRRDSNTEAFFGQGTRLTVV.

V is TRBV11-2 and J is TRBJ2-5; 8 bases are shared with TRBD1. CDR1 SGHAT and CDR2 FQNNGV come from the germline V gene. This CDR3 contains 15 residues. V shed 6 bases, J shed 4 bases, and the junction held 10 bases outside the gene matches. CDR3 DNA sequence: TGTGCCAGCAGTAGGGGGGCAGGGGGCGCAGAGACCCAGTACTTC. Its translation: CASSRGAGGAETQYF.

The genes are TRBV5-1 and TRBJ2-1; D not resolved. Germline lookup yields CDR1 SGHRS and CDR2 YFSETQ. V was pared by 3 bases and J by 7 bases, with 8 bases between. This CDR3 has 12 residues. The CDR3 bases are TGCGCCAGCAGCTCGAGTACTAATGAGCAGTTCTTC. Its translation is CASSSSTNEQFF.

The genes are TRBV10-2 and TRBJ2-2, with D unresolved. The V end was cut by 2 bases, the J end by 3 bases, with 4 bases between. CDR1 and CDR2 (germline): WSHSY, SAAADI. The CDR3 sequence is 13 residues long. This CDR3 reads CASSELHTGELFF. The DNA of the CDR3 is TGCGCCAGCAGTGAGCTTCACACCGGGGAGCTGTTTTTT.

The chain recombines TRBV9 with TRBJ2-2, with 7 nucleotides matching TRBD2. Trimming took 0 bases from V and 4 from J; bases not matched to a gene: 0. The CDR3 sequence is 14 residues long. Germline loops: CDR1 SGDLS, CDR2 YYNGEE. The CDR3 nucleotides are TGTGCCAGCAGCGTAGCGGGGGGCACCGGGGAGCTGTTTTTT. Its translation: CASSVAGGTGELFF.

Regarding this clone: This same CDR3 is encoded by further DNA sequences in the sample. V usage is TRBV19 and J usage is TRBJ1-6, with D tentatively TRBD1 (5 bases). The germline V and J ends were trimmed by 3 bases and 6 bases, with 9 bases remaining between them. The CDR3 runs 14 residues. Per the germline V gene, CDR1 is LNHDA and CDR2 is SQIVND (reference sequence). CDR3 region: CASSIGAGNSPLHF. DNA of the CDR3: TGTGCCAGTAGTATTGGGGCTGGTAATTCACCCCTCCACTTT.

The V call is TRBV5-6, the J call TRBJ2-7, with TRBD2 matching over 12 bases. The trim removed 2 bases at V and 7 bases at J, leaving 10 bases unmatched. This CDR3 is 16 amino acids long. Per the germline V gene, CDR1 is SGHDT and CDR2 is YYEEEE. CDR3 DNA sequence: TGTGCCAGCAGCTTTACAACTAGCGGGAGGACGGGGGAGCAGTACTTC. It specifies CASSFTTSGRTGEQYF. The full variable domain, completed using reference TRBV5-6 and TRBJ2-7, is DAGVTQSPTHLIKTRGQQVTLRCSPKSGHDTVSWYQQALGQGPQFIFQYYEEEERQRGNFPDRFSGHQFPNYSSELNVNALLLGDSALYLCASSFTTSGRTGEQYFGPGTRLTVT.

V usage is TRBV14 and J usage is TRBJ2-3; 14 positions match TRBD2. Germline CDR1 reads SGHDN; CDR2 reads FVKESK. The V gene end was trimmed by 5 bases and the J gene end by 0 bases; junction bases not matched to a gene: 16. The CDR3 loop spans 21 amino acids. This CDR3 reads CASSEGLAGGSPRASTDTQYF. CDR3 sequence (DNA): TGTGCCAGCAGCGAAGGACTAGCGGGGGGCTCTCCTCGTGCTAGCACAGATACGCAGTATTTT.

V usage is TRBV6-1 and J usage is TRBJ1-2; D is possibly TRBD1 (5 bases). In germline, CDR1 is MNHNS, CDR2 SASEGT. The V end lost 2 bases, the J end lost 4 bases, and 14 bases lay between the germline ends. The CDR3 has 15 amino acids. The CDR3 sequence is CASSERIDGGYGYTF. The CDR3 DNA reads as TGTGCCAGCAGTGAAAGGATAGACGGGGGCTATGGCTACACCTTC.

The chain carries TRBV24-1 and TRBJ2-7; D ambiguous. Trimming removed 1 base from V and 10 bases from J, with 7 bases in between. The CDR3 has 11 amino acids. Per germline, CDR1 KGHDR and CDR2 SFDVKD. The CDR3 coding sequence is TGTGCCACCAGTGATTTTGTAAAACAGTACTTC. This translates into CATSDFVKQYF.

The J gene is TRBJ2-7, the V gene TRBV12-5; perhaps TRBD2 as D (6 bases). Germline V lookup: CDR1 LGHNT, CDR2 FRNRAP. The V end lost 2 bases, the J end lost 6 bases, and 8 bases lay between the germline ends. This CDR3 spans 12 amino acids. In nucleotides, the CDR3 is TGTGCTAGTGGTTTGCAAGCGGGCGAGCAGTACTTC. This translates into CASGLQAGEQYF.

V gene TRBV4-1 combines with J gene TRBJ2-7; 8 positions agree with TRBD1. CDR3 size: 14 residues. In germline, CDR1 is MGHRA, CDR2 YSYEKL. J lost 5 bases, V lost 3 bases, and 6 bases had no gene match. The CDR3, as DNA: TGCGCCAGCAGCCAGGTAATACAGGGGGACGAGCAGTACTTC. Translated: CASSQVIQGDEQYF.

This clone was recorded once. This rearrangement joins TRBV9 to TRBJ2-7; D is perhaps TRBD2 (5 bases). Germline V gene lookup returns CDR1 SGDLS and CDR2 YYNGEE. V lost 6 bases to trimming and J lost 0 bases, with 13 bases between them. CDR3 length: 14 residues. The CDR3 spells CASNYEGSSYEQYF. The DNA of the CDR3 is TGTGCCAGCAACTATGAGGGCAGCTCCTACGAGCAGTACTTC.

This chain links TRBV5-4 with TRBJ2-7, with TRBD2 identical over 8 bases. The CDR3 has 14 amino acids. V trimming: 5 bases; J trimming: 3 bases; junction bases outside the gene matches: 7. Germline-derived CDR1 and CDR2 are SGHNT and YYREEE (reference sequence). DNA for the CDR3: TGTGCCAGCAGAACCAGGACTAGCAGCTACGAGCAGTACTTC. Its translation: CASRTRTSSYEQYF.

The CDR3, as DNA: TGTGCCAGCAGTTTAGGAGGGATGCACCAGCCCCAGCATTTT. It yields the protein CASSLGGMHQPQHF. This chain uses TRBV28 with TRBJ1-5; D remains ambiguous. The CDR3 has 14 amino acids. Trimming cost V 2 bases and J 7 bases, with 12 bases left between them. The germline CDR1 and CDR2 sequences are MDHEN and SYDVKM.

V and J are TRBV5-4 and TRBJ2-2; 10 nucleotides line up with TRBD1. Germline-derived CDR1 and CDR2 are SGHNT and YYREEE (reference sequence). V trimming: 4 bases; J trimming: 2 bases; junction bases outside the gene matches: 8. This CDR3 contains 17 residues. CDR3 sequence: CASSTPGQGSNTGELFF. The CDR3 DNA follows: TGTGCCAGCAGCACCCCGGGACAGGGGTCTAACACCGGGGAGCTGTTTTTT. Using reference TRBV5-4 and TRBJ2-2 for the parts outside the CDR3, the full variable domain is ETGVTQSPTHLIKTRGQQVTLRCSSQSGHNTVSWYQQALGQGPQFIFQYYREEENGRGNFPPRFSGLQFPNYSSELNVNALELDDSALYLCASSTPGQGSNTGELFFGEGSRLTVL.

The DNA of the CDR3 is TGTGCCAGCTCAACTATCGGACAGGGAGAGCAGTACTTC. It yields the protein CASSTIGQGEQYF. The V call is TRBV18, the J call TRBJ2-7, with 8 bases that match TRBD1. Unmatched junction bases numbered 7, after V lost 5 bases and J lost 7 bases. The CDR3 has 13 residues. The germline CDR1 and CDR2 sequences are KGHSH and LQKENI.

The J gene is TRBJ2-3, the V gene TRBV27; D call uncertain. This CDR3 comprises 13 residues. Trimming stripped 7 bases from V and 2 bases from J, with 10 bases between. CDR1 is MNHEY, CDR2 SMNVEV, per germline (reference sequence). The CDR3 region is CASKFVATDTQYF. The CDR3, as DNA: TGTGCCAGCAAGTTCGTAGCCACAGATACGCAGTATTTT.

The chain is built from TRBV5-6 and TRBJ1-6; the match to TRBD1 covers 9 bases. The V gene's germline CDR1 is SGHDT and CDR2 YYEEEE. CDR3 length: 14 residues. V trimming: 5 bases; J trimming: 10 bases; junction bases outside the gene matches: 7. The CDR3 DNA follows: TGTGCCAGCAGAAGGACAGGGGAGGAGTCACCCCTCCACTTT. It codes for CASRRTGEESPLHF.

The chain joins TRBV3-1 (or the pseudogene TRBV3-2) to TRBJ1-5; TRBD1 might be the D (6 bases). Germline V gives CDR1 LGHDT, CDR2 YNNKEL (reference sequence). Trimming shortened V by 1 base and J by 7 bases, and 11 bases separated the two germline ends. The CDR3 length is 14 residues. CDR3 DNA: TGTGCCAGCAGCCAAGGGAGGGGGGGACAGCCCCAGCATTTT. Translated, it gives CASSQGRGGQPQHF.

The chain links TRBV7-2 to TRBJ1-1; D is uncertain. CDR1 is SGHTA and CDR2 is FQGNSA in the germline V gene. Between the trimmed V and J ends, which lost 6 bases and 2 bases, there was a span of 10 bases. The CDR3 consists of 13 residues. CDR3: CASSKQRNTEAFF. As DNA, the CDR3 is TGTGCCAGCAGTAAGCAAAGAAACACTGAAGCTTTCTTT.